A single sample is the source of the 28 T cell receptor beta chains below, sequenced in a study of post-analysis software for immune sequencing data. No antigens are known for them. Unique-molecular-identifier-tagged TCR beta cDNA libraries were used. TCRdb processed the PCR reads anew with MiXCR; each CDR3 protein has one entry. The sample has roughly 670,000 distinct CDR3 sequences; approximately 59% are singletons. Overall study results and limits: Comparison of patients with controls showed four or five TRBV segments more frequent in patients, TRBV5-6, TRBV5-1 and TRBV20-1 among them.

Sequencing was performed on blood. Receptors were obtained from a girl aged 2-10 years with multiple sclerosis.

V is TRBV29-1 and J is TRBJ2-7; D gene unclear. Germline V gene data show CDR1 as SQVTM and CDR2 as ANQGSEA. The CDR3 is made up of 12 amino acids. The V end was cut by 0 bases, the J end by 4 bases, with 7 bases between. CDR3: CSVEESDYEQYF. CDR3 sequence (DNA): TGCAGCGTTGAAGAGTCCGATTACGAGCAGTACTTC.

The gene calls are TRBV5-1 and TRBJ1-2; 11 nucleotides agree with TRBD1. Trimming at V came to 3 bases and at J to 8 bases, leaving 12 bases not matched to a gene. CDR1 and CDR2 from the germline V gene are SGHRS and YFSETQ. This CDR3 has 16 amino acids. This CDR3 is CASSSGGQGAKEGYTF. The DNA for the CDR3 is TGCGCCAGCAGCTCAGGCGGACAGGGGGCGAAGGAAGGCTACACCTTC.

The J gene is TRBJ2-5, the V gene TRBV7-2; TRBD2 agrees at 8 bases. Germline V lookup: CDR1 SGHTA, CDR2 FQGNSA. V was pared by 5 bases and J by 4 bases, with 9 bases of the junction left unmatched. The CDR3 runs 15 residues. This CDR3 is CASSPRVAGRETQYF. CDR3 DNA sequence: TGTGCCAGCAGCCCCCGGGTAGCGGGGAGAGAGACCCAGTACTTC.

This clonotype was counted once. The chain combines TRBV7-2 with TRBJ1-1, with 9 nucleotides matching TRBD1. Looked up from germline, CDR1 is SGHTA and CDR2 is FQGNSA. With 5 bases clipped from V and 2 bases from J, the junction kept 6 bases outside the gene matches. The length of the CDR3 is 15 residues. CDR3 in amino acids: CASSLKTGGNTEAFF. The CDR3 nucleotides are TGTGCCAGCAGCCTGAAGACAGGGGGTAACACTGAAGCTTTCTTT.

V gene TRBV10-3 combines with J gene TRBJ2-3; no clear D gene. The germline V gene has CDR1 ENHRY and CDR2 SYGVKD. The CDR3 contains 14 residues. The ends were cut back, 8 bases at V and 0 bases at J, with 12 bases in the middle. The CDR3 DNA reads TGTGCCATCGCCATACGTTCTAGCACAGATACGCAGTATTTT. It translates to CAIAIRSSTDTQYF.

In DNA form, the CDR3 reads TGTGCCAGCTCACCACCGCGGGGGTCCCAAGAGACCCAGTACTTC. Its protein product is CASSPPRGSQETQYF. The V and J genes are TRBV18 and TRBJ2-5; 7 nucleotides match TRBD2. The CDR3 spans 15 residues. Germline assignment: CDR1 KGHSH and CDR2 LQKENI. With V trimmed by 0 bases and J by 1 base, 2 bases remained unmatched.

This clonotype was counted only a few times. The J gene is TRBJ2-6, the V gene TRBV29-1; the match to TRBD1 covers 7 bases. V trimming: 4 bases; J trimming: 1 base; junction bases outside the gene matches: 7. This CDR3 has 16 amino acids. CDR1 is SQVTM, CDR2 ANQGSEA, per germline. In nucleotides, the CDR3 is TGCAGCGTTGCCGGGACAGCTCAATCTGGGGCCAACGTCCTGACTTTC. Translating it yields CSVAGTAQSGANVLTF.

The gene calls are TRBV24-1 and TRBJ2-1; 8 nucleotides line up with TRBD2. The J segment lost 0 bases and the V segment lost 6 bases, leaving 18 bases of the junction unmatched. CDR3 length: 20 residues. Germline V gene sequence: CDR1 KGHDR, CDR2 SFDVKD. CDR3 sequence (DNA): TGTGCCACCAGTTTCGGGAAGTATAGCGGGGATTTGAGCTCCTACAATGAGCAGTTCTTC. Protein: CATSFGKYSGDLSSYNEQFF.

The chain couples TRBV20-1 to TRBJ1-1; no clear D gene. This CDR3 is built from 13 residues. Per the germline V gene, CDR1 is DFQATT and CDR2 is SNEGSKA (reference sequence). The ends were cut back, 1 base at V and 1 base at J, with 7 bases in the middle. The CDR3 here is CSARGLPNTEAFF. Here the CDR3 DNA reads TGCAGTGCTAGAGGCCTTCCGAACACTGAAGCTTTCTTT.

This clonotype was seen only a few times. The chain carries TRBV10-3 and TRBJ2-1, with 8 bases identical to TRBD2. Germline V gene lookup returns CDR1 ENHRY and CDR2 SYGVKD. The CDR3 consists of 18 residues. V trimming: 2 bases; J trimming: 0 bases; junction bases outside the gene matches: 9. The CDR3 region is CAISERTSGPSSYNEQFF. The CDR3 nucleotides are TGTGCCATCAGTGAGAGAACTAGCGGACCGAGCTCCTACAATGAGCAGTTCTTC.

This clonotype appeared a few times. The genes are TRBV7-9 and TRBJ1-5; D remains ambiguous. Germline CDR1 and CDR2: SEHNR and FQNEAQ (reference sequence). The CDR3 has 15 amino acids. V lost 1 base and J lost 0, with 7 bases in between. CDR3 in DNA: TGTGCCAGCAGCTTAGACGGATCTAGCAATCAGCCCCAGCATTTT. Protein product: CASSLDGSSNQPQHF.

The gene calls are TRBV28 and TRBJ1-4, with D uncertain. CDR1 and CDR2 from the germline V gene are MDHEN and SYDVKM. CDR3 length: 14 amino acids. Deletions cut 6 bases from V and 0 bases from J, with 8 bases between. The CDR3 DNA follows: TGTGCCAGCAGCACACCCACAACTAATGAAAAACTGTTTTTT. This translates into CASSTPTTNEKLFF.

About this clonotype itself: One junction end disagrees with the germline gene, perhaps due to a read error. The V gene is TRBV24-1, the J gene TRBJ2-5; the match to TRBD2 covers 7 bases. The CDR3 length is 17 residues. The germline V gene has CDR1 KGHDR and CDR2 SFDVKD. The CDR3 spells CATSDLGSGVNSETRYF. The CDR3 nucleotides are TGTGCCACCAGTGATTTGGGAAGCGGGGTAAATTCAGAGACCCGGTACTTC.

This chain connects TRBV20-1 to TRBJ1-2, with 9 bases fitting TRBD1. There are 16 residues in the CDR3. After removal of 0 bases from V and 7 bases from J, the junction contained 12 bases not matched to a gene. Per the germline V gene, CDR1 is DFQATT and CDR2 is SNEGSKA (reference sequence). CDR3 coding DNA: TGCAGTGCTAGAGAGGGGGGGACAGGGTCTTTCCGTGGCTACACCTTC. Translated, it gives CSAREGGTGSFRGYTF.

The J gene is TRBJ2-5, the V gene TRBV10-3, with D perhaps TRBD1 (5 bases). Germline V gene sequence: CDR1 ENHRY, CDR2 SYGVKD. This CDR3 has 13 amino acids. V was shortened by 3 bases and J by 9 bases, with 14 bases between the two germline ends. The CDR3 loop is CAISDQGTEAQYF. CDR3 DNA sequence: TGTGCCATCAGTGACCAGGGTACCGAGGCCCAGTACTTC.

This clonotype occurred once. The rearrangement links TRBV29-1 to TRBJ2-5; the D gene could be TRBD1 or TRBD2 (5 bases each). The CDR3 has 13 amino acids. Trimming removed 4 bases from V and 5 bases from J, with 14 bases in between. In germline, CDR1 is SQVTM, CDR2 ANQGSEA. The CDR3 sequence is CSVGVGEWETQYF. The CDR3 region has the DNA TGCAGCGTTGGGGTAGGGGAGTGGGAGACCCAGTACTTC. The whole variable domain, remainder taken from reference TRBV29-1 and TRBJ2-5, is SAVISQKPSRDICQRGTSLTIQCQVDSQVTMMFWYRQQPGQSLTLIATANQGSEATYESGFVIDKFPISRPNLTFSTLTVSNMSPEDSSIYLCSVGVGEWETQYFGPGTRLLVL.

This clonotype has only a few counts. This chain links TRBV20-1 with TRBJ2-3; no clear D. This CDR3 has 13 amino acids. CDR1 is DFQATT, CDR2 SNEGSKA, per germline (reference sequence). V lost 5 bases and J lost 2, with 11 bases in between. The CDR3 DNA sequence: TGCAGTGCTCGCCTGACTGCCACAGATACGCAGTATTTT. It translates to CSARLTATDTQYF.

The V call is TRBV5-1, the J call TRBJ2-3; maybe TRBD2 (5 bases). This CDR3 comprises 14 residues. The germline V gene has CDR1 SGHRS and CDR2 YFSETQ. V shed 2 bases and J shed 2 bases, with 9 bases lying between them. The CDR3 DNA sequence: TGCGCCAGCAGCTTAGCGGAGACCACAGATACGCAGTATTTT. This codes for CASSLAETTDTQYF.

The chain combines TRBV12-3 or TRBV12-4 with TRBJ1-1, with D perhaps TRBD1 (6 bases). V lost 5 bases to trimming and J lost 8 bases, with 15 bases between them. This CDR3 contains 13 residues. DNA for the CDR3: TGTGCCAGCAGTCGACCCGCAGGGGCCGAAGCTTTCTTT. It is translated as CASSRPAGAEAFF.

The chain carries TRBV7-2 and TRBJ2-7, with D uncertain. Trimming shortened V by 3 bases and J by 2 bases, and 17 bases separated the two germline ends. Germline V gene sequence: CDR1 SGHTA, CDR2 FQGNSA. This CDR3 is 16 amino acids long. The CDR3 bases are TGTGCCAGCAGCTTCCCGATGGGCGGAAACCCCTACGAGCAGTACTTC. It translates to CASSFPMGGNPYEQYF.

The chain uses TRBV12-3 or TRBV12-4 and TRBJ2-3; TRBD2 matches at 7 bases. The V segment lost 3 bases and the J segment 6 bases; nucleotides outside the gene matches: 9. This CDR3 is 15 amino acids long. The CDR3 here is CASSFRRGTSDTQYF. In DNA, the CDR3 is TGTGCCAGCAGTTTTCGGCGGGGGACGAGTGATACGCAGTATTTT.

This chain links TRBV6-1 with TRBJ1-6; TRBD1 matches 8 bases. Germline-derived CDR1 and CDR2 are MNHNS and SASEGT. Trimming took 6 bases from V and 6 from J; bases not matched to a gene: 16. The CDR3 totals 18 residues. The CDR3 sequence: CASRTGTGRFFGNSPLHF. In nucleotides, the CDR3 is TGTGCCAGCAGAACGGGGACAGGACGATTTTTTGGTAATTCACCCCTCCACTTT.

Here the CDR3 reads CSARRWDAYNEQFF. For the CDR3, the DNA is TGCAGTGCTAGAAGATGGGACGCCTACAATGAGCAGTTCTTC. The chain links TRBV20-1 to TRBJ2-1; D could derive from TRBD1 or TRBD2 (5 bases each). The CDR3 is made up of 14 amino acids. Deletions cut 2 bases from V and 2 bases from J, with 10 bases between. Germline V gives CDR1 DFQATT, CDR2 SNEGSKA (reference sequence).

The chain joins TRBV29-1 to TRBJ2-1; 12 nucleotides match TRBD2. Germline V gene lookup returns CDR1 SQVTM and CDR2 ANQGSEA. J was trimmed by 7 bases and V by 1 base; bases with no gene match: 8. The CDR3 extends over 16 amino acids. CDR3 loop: CSVEASGRGEGNEQFF. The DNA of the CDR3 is TGCAGCGTTGAAGCTAGCGGGAGGGGGGAGGGGAATGAGCAGTTCTTC.

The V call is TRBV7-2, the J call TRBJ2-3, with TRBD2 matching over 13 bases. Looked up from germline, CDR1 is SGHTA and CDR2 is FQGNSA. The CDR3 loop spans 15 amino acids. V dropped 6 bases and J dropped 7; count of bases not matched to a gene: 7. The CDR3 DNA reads TGTGCCAGCAGTCCCGGGACTAGCGGGGCCAATACGCAGTATTTT. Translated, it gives CASSPGTSGANTQYF. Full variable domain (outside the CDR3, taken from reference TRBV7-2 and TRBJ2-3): GAGVSQSPSNKVTEKGKDVELRCDPISGHTALYWYRQSLGQGLEFLIYFQGNSAPDKSGLPSDRFSAERTGGSVSTLTIQRTQQEDSAVYLCASSPGTSGANTQYFGPGTRLTVL.

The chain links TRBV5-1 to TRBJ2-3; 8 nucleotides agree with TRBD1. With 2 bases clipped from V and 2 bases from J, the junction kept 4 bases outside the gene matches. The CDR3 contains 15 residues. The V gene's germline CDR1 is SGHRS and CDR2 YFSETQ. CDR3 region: CASSFGTGTTDTQYF. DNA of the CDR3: TGCGCCAGCAGCTTCGGGACAGGCACCACAGATACGCAGTATTTT. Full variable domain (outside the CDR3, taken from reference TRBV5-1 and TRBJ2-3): KAGVTQTPRYLIKTRGQQVTLSCSPISGHRSVSWYQQTPGQGLQFLFEYFSETQRNKGNFPGRFSGRQFSNSRSEMNVSTLELGDSALYLCASSFGTGTTDTQYFGPGTRLTVL.

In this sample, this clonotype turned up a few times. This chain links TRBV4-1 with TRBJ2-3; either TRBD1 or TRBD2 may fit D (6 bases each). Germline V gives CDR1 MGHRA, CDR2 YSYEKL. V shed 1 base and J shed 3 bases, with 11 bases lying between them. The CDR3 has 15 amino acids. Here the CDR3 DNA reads TGCGCCAGCAGCCAAGCGGGGGCAGTAACAGATACGCAGTATTTT. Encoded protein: CASSQAGAVTDTQYF.

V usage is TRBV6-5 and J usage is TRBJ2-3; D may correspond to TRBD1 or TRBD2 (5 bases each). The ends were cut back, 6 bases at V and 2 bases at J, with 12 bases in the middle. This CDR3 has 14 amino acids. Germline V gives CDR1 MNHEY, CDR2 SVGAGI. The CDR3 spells CASRWDPNTDTQYF. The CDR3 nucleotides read TGTGCCAGCAGATGGGACCCTAACACAGATACGCAGTATTTT.